Sequencing of this T cell receptor (beta chain) was carried out in a study of blood T cell repertoires in COVID-19. Generated by immunoSEQ multiplex PCR, the TCRdb table keeps only in-frame clones and is missing some. The data show 350,000 to 550,000 clones, with over 75% seen just once and around 1.1% held by the top ten. Germline V lookup: CDR1 LNHDA, CDR2 SQIVND (reference sequence). Trimming took 5 bases from V and 2 from J; bases not matched to a gene: 6. The CDR3 covers 17 residues. The TCR sequence derives from a man aged 25-45 years who had recovered from COVID-19. This chain joins TRBV19 and TRBJ2-1; the match to TRBD2 covers 13 bases. Material for sequencing was PBMCs or T cells enriched from blood (not recorded which). The CDR3 DNA sequence: TGTGCCAGTAGTCCCCGGACTAGCGGGAGTACCTACAATGAGCAGTTCTTC. This codes for CASSPRTSGSTYNEQFF.